This TCR beta chain appears in the sequencing data of a study of blood T cell repertoires in COVID-19. Study information: Samples came from the United States, Italy and Spain, spanning acute and convalescent COVID-19. The analysed material was cDNA or gDNA that came from T cells, B-cell-depleted T cells, or PBMCs.

V gave up 4 bases and J gave up 4 bases; unmatched junction bases: 8. The CDR3 is 17 amino acids. Germline V gene lookup returns CDR1 KGHDR and CDR2 SFDVKD. In the authors' workflow: Reference gene primer amplification gave nucleated cell count estimates. Data came from immunoSEQ multiplex PCR; TCRdb stores just in-frame clones and leaves some out. The DNA was the basis for D and trimming; V, J and clone size are from that table. The profile shows over 250,000 clones, 75% to 85% of them singletons. The TCR originated in a man aged 50 to 60 with active or convalescent COVID-19. The sample comprised peripheral blood. V and J are TRBV24-1 and TRBJ2-2; TRBD1 agrees at 10 bases. CDR3 residues: CATSDPPGQGFTGELFF. CDR3 DNA sequence: TGTGCCACCAGTGACCCCCCGGGACAGGGGTTCACCGGGGAGCTGTTTTTT.